This TCR beta chain was profiled in a study of CD8+CD57+ T cells in acquired aplastic anemia. Whoever was chosen for sequencing had shown CD8+CD57+ cell expansion by flow cytometry. Genomic DNA served as template for TCR beta VDJ and CDR3 profiling. TCRdb called the reads again in MiXCR, with one record for every CDR3 protein. The table records about 98,000 distinct CDR3 sequences, roughly 70% of them present only once. The CDR3 has 14 amino acids. After removal of 4 bases from V and 6 bases from J, the junction contained 4 bases not matched to a gene. Germline-derived CDR1 and CDR2 are SNHLY and FYNNEI.

The rearrangement uses TRBV2 and TRBJ2-2, with 8 bases that match TRBD2. The source is a human donor with aplastic anemia. The sample consisted of sorted CD4+, CD8+, or CD8+CD57+ T cells (not recorded which) from PBMCs. CDR3 sequence reads: CASSGLLAAGELFF. The CDR3 nucleotides read TGTGCCAGCAGTGGCTTACTAGCGGCCGGGGAGCTGTTTTTT.